This T cell receptor beta chain was identified in a study of blood T cell repertoires in COVID-19. Looking at the study overall: T cells, B-cell-depleted T cells, or PBMCs provided the cDNA or gDNA that served as material.

CDR1 is MNHEY, CDR2 SVGAGI, per germline. V gave up 8 bases and J gave up 8 bases, with 12 bases separating them. This CDR3 comprises 12 residues. The authors' processing: By means of reference gene primer amplification, nucleated cell counts were estimated. Assay used: immunoSEQ multiplex PCR; TCRdb lists only in-frame clones, some missing. The D gene and trimming were derived from the DNA, and the V and J assignments and clone size from that table. The profile shows about 120,000 clones, 81% of them singletons. There are a few counts of this clone. The clonotype comes from a man aged 30 to 39 with COVID-19, enrolled during active disease. The V gene is TRBV6-5, the J gene TRBJ1-4; D may be TRBD1 (6 bases). The specimen sequenced was peripheral blood. CDR3 residues: CASGRGGEKLFF. The CDR3 nucleotides read TGTGCCAGCGGTCGGGGGGGCGAAAAACTGTTTTTT.